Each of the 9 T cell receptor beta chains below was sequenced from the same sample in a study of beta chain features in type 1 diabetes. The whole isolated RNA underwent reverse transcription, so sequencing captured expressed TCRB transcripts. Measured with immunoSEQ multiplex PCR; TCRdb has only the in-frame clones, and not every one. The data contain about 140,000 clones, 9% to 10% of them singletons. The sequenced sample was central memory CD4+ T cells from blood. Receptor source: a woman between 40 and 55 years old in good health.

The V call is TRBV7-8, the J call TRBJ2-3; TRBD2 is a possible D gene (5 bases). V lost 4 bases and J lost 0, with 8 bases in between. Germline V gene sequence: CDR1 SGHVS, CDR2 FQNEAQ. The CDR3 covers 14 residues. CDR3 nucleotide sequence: TGTGCCAGCAGCTCTACTAGGAGCACAGATACGCAGTATTTT. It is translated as CASSSTRSTDTQYF.

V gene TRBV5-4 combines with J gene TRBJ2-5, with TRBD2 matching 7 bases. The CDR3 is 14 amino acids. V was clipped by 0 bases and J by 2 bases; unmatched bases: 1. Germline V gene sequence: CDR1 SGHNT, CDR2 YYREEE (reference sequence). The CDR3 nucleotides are TGTGCCAGCAGCTTGGGGACTAGGCAAGAGACCCAGTACTTC. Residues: CASSLGTRQETQYF.

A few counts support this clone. CDR3 DNA: TGCGCCAGCAGCTTGGCACGGTCCACGAACACCGGGGAGCTGTTTTTT. Encoded protein: CASSLARSTNTGELFF. This chain connects TRBV5-1 to TRBJ2-2; D call uncertain. Germline-derived CDR1 and CDR2 are SGHRS and YFSETQ. The V end was cut by 0 bases, the J end by 0 bases, with 9 bases between. The CDR3 has 16 amino acids. The variable domain in full, completed from reference TRBV5-1 and TRBJ2-2, reads KAGVTQTPRYLIKTRGQQVTLSCSPISGHRSVSWYQQTPGQGLQFLFEYFSETQRNKGNFPGRFSGRQFSNSRSEMNVSTLELGDSALYLCASSLARSTNTGELFFGEGSRLTVL.

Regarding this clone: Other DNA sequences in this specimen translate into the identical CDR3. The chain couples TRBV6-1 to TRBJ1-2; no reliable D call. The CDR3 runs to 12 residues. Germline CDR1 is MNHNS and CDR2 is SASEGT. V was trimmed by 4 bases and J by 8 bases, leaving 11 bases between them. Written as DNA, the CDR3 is TGTGCCAGCAGTGCAGCCCTCTACGGCTACACCTTC. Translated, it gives CASSAALYGYTF.

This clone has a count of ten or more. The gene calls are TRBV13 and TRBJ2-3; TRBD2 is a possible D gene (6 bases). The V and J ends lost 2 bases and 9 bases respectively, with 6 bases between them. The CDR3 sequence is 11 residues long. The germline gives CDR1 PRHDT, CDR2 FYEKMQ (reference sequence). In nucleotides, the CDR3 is TGTGCCAGCAGCTTACGGGGGACGCAGTATTTT. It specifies CASSLRGTQYF.

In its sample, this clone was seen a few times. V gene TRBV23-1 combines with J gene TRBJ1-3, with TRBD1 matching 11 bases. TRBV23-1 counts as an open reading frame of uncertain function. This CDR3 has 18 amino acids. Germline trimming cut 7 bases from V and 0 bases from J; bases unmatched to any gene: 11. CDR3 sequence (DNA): TGCGCCAGCACCCCTTTGGGACAGGGGGATCTCTCTGGAAACACCATATATTTT. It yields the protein CASTPLGQGDLSGNTIYF.

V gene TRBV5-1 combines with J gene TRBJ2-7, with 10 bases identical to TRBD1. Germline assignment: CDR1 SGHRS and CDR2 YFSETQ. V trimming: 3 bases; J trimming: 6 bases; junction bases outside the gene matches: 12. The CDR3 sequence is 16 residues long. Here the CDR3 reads CASSYTLTGGFSEQYF. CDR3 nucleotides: TGCGCCAGCAGCTACACACTGACAGGGGGCTTTTCCGAGCAGTACTTC.

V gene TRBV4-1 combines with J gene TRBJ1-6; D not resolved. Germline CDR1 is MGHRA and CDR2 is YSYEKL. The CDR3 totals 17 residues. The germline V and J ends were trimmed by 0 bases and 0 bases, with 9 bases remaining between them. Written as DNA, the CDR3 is TGCGCCAGCAGCCAAGATCCAGCGAGCTCCTATAATTCACCCCTCCACTTT. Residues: CASSQDPASSYNSPLHF.

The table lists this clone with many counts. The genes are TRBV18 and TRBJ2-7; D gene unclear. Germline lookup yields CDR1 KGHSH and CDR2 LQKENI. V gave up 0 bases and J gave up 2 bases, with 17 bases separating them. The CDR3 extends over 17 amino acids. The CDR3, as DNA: TGTGCCAGCTCACCACCGAGCGCTCGGATTGGAGCCTACGAGCAGTACTTC. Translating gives CASSPPSARIGAYEQYF. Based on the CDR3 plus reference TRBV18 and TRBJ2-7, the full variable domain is NAGVMQNPRHLVRRRGQEARLRCSPMKGHSHVYWYRQLPEEGLKFMVYLQKENIIDESGMPKERFSAEFPKEGPSILRIQQVVRGDSAAYFCASSPPSARIGAYEQYFGPGTRLTVT.